The rows below give T cell receptor beta chains drawn from one sample of a study of blood T cell repertoires in COVID-19. The assay was immunoSEQ multiplex PCR, and TCRdb's table has in-frame clones only and misses some. The sample holds 200,000 to 250,000 clones, approximately 82% seen once. The specimen was peripheral blood. The receptors shown here come from a woman of 80 years or more with acute or convalescent COVID-19. CDR3s include the opening cysteine and the closing phenylalanine or tryptophan. D genes are given only for firm matches. Clone size is stated in some rows and not others, as once, few, many or a class when expanded.

v_call	clone_size	d_call	j_call	cdr3_nt	cdr3_aa
TRBV5-3	NA	TRBD1	TRBJ1-5	TGTGCCAGAAGCTCCGGGACAGGGTTTAGCAATCAGCCCCAGCATTTT	CARSSGTGFSNQPQHF
TRBV10-3	NA	TRBD1	TRBJ1-2	TGTGCCATCAGTGAGTCGACAGGGTTGGAGGGCTACACCTTC	CAISESTGLEGYTF
TRBV7-2	NA	TRBD1	TRBJ1-1	TGTGCCAGCAGCCCTGGGACAGCGAACACTGAAGCTTTCTTT	CASSPGTANTEAFF
TRBV18	NA	TRBD1	TRBJ2-7	TGTGCCAGCTCAAGGACAGGGAGTTCCTACGAGCAGTACTTC	CASSRTGSSYEQYF
TRBV6-1	few	NA	TRBJ1-1	TGTGCCAGCAGTGACGCGGGGGGCAAGAACACTGAAGCTTTCTTT	CASSDAGGKNTEAFF
TRBV3-1/TRBV3-2	NA	NA	TRBJ2-3	TGTGCCAGCAGCCTGAAGGGGACAGATACGCAGTATTTT	CASSLKGTDTQYF
TRBV15	NA	TRBD1	TRBJ1-6	TGTGCCACCAGCAGAGATCTCGGGACAGGGAATTCACCCCTCCACTTT	CATSRDLGTGNSPLHF
TRBV6-1	few	TRBD1	TRBJ1-2	TGTGCCAGCAGTGAAGCTGGGACAGCTAACTATGGCTACACCTTC	CASSEAGTANYGYTF
TRBV7-9	NA	NA	TRBJ2-7	TGTGCCAGCAGCTTACCGAGAGCGACAGACGAGCAGTACTTC	CASSLPRATDEQYF
TRBV6-5	NA	NA	TRBJ1-2	TGTGCCAGCAGTTTCCAGGGGTCGTCCTATGGCTACACCTTC	CASSFQGSSYGYTF
TRBV6-4	NA	TRBD1	TRBJ2-2	TGTGCCAGCAGTGGACAGGGGGCCACCGGGGAGCTGTTTTTT	CASSGQGATGELFF
TRBV3-1/TRBV3-2	few	NA	TRBJ1-1	TGTGCCAGCAGCCAAGATGGAGGGATGAACACTGAAGCTTTCTTT	CASSQDGGMNTEAFF
TRBV7-6	NA	TRBD1	TRBJ1-3	TGTGCCAGCAGCTTGGGACAGGCTGGAAACACCATATATTTT	CASSLGQAGNTIYF
TRBV3-1/TRBV3-2	NA	NA	TRBJ1-6	TGTGCCAGCAGCCAGCGACCTCAGGTCAGGGGTTCACCCCTCCACTTT	CASSQRPQVRGSPLHF
TRBV4-2	NA	NA	TRBJ2-1	TGTGCCAGCAGCCAAGAGAGGGGGAACTACAATGAGCAGTTCTTC	CASSQERGNYNEQFF
TRBV19	NA	TRBD2	TRBJ2-5	TGTGCCAGTAGTAAGGGACTAGCGGGGGTTTTAGAGACCCAGTACTTC	CASSKGLAGVLETQYF
TRBV19	NA	TRBD1	TRBJ1-2	TGTGCCAGTAGTATCCAGGGGGGATATGGCTACACCTTC	CASSIQGGYGYTF
TRBV6-2/TRBV6-3	NA	NA	TRBJ1-1	TGTGCCAGCAGTTACCACAGGTCGGACACTGAAGCTTTCTTT	CASSYHRSDTEAFF
TRBV18	once	NA	TRBJ1-3	TGTGCCAGCTCACCCCGGACTCAAGTTGGGGTTTGGGACTCTGGAAACACCATATATTTT	CASSPRTQVGVWDSGNTIYF
TRBV12-5	NA	NA	TRBJ1-3	TGTGCTAGTGGTTTGGGACTCTCTGGAAACACCATATATTTT	CASGLGLSGNTIYF
TRBV30	NA	NA	TRBJ2-1	TGTGCCTGGAGTGTACTGAGCTCCTACAATGAGCAGTTCTTC	CAWSVLSSYNEQFF
TRBV6-5	NA	TRBD1	TRBJ1-3	TGTGCCAGCAGCCAGACAGGGACTGGAAACACCATATATTTT	CASSQTGTGNTIYF
TRBV19	NA	NA	TRBJ1-5	TGTGCCAGTAGTATTGGGGACAAGGGAAGCAATCAGCCCCAGCATTTT	CASSIGDKGSNQPQHF
TRBV19	once	NA	TRBJ1-6	TGTGCCAGTAGTCACAGGGAGAGTAATTCACCCCTCCACTTT	CASSHRESNSPLHF
TRBV11-2	NA	NA	TRBJ2-5	TGTGCCAGCAGAGAAGGGGCCTCGTCGGGGACCCAGTACTTC	CASREGASSGTQYF
TRBV3-1/TRBV3-2	NA	NA	TRBJ2-2	TGTGCCAGCAGCCAAGGAGTGAACACCGGGGAGCTGTTTTTT	CASSQGVNTGELFF
TRBV5-1	few	TRBD1	TRBJ2-7	TGCGCCAGCAGCTTGGAGGGGACAGGGATAAACTACGAGCAGTACTTC	CASSLEGTGINYEQYF
TRBV28	NA	NA	TRBJ2-3	TGTGCCAGCAGTTTACGCGCCCGGAGCATGATAGATACGCAGTATTTT	CASSLRARSMIDTQYF
TRBV28	few	TRBD1	TRBJ1-5	TGTGCCAGCATTGGATCCCCGACAGGGGGCCTGCATTTT	CASIGSPTGGLHF